The 30 T cell receptor beta chains below all came from one sample that was sequenced in a study of blood T cells in healthy people across ages (dated by TCRdb to about 2015). Receptor libraries were prepared by 5' RACE. The sample was run on an Illumina HiSeq 2500. A second PCR of roughly 7 to 11 cycles was run with a J-beta primer mix and a sample-barcoded 5' primer. The public reads were reprocessed in TCRdb via fastp at Q25 and MiXCR, keeping in-frame beta chains. Records with the same CDR3 protein are collapsed into one entry carrying the most frequent genes and DNA. This sample has about 680,000 distinct CDR3 sequences in its table, and around half of those were observed once. The biggest ten clones account for about 32% of the sample. Sample: blood. Every receptor here comes from a woman in her fifties or sixties in good health.

The rearrangement uses TRBV14 and TRBJ1-2; D is undetermined. The length of the CDR3 is 14 residues. Germline V lookup: CDR1 SGHDN, CDR2 FVKESK. Trimming took 6 bases from V and 0 from J, leaving 11 bases between them. CDR3 protein: CASSAQRTNYGYTF. In nucleotides, the CDR3 is TGTGCCAGCAGTGCACAGCGGACTAACTATGGCTACACCTTC.

The chain has TRBV20-1 and TRBJ2-5; 7 bases line up with TRBD1. The last part of the DNA fits TRBJ2-7 better; the J call may be wrong. Germline values: CDR1 DFQATT, CDR2 SNEGSKA (reference sequence). The CDR3 is 17 residues long. The CDR3 is CSAREAHRDRVRYEQYF. DNA for the CDR3: TGCAGTGCTAGAGAAGCGCACCGGGACAGAGTTCGGTACGAGCAGTACTTC.

The chain joins TRBV29-1 to TRBJ2-1; no clear D. The J call may be faulty, since TRBJ2-7 better matches the DNA end. CDR3 length: 13 amino acids. CDR1 is SQVTM, CDR2 ANQGSEA, per germline. The CDR3 is CSGQESSYNEQYF. Written as DNA, the CDR3 is TGCAGCGGCCAAGAGAGCTCCTACAATGAGCAGTACTTC.

J is TRBJ2-1 and V is TRBV6-6, with TRBD2 matching over 14 bases. V lost 7 bases and J lost 6; bases outside the gene matches: 8. This CDR3 comprises 16 residues. Per the germline V gene, CDR1 is MNHNY and CDR2 is SVGAGI (reference sequence). For the CDR3, the DNA is TGTGCCAGCACCCAGACTAGCGGGAGGGGGGTCAATGAGCAGTTCTTC. Its translation: CASTQTSGRGVNEQFF.

The rearrangement links TRBV7-2 to TRBJ1-2, with 7 bases identical to TRBD1. After removal of 5 bases from V and 4 bases from J, the junction contained 4 bases not matched to a gene. The CDR3 is 13 amino acids. The germline CDR1 and CDR2 sequences are SGHTA and FQGNSA. Here the CDR3 reads CASSSDRVYGYTF. CDR3 nucleotides: TGTGCCAGCAGCAGCGACAGGGTCTATGGCTACACCTTC.

This clonotype was counted once. This sequence joins TRBV2 and TRBJ1-6, with no clear D. This CDR3 is built from 14 residues. CDR1 and CDR2 (germline): SNHLY, FYNNEI. Trimming stripped 6 bases from V and 9 bases from J, with 15 bases between. The CDR3 region has the DNA TGTGCCAGCAGGGACCGCTCAACCATTTCACCCCTCCACTTT. It is translated as CASRDRSTISPLHF. The variable domain in full, with the rest retrieved from reference TRBV2 and TRBJ1-6, is EPEVTQTPSHQVTQMGQEVILRCVPISNHLYFYWYRQILGQKVEFLVSFYNNEISEKSEIFDDQFSVERPDGSNFTLKIRSTKLEDSAMYFCASRDRSTISPLHFGNGTRLTVT.

Details on this clonotype: One end of the junction does not line up with germline, which may come from a read error. V gene TRBV18 combines with J gene TRBJ2-5, with no clear D. The length of the CDR3 is 14 residues. Germline CDR1 and CDR2: KGHSH and LQKENI. For the CDR3, the DNA is TGTGCCAGCTCACCACCGATGGACCAAGGGACCCAGTACTTC. It encodes CASSPPMDQGTQYF.

This clonotype showed up many times. The chain is built from TRBV29-1 and TRBJ1-1; D not certain. Germline-derived CDR1 and CDR2 are SQVTM and ANQGSEA. V lost 5 bases and J lost 0, with 10 bases in between. This CDR3 comprises 13 residues. In DNA form, the CDR3 reads TGCAGCGTTTTTGGACGGATGAACACTGAAGCTTTCTTT. It specifies CSVFGRMNTEAFF.

There are many counts of this clonotype. Being one base from a much bigger clone, this may be a read error. The chain is built from TRBV7-2 and TRBJ2-5; 10 nucleotides align to TRBD2. V lost 5 bases to trimming and J lost 5 bases; unmatched junction nucleotides: 2. The CDR3 has 13 residues. Germline V gene lookup returns CDR1 SGHTA and CDR2 FQGNSA. The CDR3 region is CASSGSGGETQYF. In nucleotides, the CDR3 is TGTGCCAGCAGCGGTAGCGGGGGGGAGACCCAGTACTTC.

This clonotype has just a few counts. The gene calls are TRBV29-1 and TRBJ1-4; 11 bases are a match to TRBD1. The CDR3 is 14 residues long. V shed 7 bases and J 5 bases; nucleotides not matched to a gene: 6. Per germline, CDR1 SQVTM and CDR2 ANQGSEA. The CDR3 sequence is CSAQRDRGNEKLFF. CDR3 in DNA: TGCAGCGCTCAAAGGGACAGGGGGAATGAAAAACTGTTTTTT.

The chain couples TRBV20-1 to TRBJ2-7; D assignment may be TRBD1 or TRBD2 (5 bases each). Gene TRBJ2-5 matches the end of the DNA better, so the J call may be wrong. The CDR3 sequence is 12 residues long. CDR1 and CDR2 from the germline V gene are DFQATT and SNEGSKA (reference sequence). Here the CDR3 DNA reads TGCAGTGCTGTGGGGACCCAAGAGACCCAGTACTTC. This sequence encodes CSAVGTQETQYF.

This clonotype appeared a single time. J is TRBJ2-7 and V is TRBV6-2 or TRBV6-3, with 8 bases aligning to TRBD1. Germline V CDR1 and CDR2: MNHEY, SVGEGT. V gave up 5 bases and J gave up 7 bases; unmatched junction bases: 7. This CDR3 is 13 amino acids long. The CDR3 region has the DNA TGTGCCAGCAGTGCGACAGGGGAAAGGGAGCAGTACTTC. Amino acid sequence: CASSATGEREQYF.

This rearrangement joins TRBV10-3 to TRBJ2-3, with D tentatively TRBD1 (6 bases). V lost 3 bases and J 2 bases, leaving 9 bases between the germline ends. The CDR3 loop spans 14 amino acids. The germline gives CDR1 ENHRY, CDR2 SYGVKD. The CDR3 coding sequence is TGTGCCATCAGTGAAGACAGGAACACAGATACGCAGTATTTT. Amino acids: CAISEDRNTDTQYF.

The V gene is TRBV5-1, the J gene TRBJ2-7; 7 nucleotides agree with TRBD1. V shed 4 bases and J 7 bases; nucleotides not matched to a gene: 11. The CDR3 is made up of 14 amino acids. Germline loops: CDR1 SGHRS, CDR2 YFSETQ. The CDR3 reads CASSPNPGGTEQYF. As DNA, the CDR3 is TGCGCCAGCAGCCCTAACCCAGGGGGAACTGAGCAGTACTTC.

The chain is built from TRBV4-3 and TRBJ2-2; 10 nucleotides agree with TRBD2. After removal of 2 bases from V and 7 bases from J, the junction contained 4 bases not matched to a gene. Germline CDR1 and CDR2: LGHNA and YSLEER. The CDR3 contains 15 residues. The CDR3 bases are TGCGCCAGCAGCCAATCCCTAGCGGGAGTCGGGGAGCTGTTTTTT. Amino acids: CASSQSLAGVGELFF.

The rearrangement links TRBV7-2 to TRBJ2-7; 13 bases agree with TRBD2. Losses at the gene ends were 5 bases for V and 5 bases for J; bases not matched to a gene: 6. CDR3 size: 15 residues. Germline CDR1 is SGHTA and CDR2 is FQGNSA. Here the CDR3 DNA reads TGTGCCAGCAGCCTAGGACTAGCGGGAGCCAACGAGCAGTACTTC. Amino acid sequence: CASSLGLAGANEQYF.

V and J are TRBV28 and TRBJ2-7; 10 nucleotides match TRBD1. The CDR3 consists of 13 residues. J lost 2 bases, V lost 8 bases, and 3 bases had no gene match. CDR1 and CDR2 from the germline V gene are MDHEN and SYDVKM. In DNA form, the CDR3 reads TGTGCCAGCCGGGACAGGGGCACCTACGAGCAGTACTTC. It yields the protein CASRDRGTYEQYF.

The chain uses TRBV28 and TRBJ1-4; no clear D gene. Germline CDR1 reads MDHEN; CDR2 reads SYDVKM. Between the trimmed V and J ends, which lost 6 bases and 2 bases, there was a span of 13 bases. This CDR3 region has 15 residues. CDR3 DNA sequence: TGTGCCAGCAGCCCGCTAAGGGTTACTAATGAAAAACTGTTTTTT. Protein product: CASSPLRVTNEKLFF.

Concerning this clonotype: The germline gene is not matched at one end of the junction; a read error may be the cause. This chain joins TRBV7-3 and TRBJ2-5; 11 bases fit TRBD1. The germline V gene encodes CDR1 SGHTA and CDR2 FQGTGA. CDR3 size: 15 residues. The DNA for the CDR3 is TGTGCCAGCAGCCCTCGGACAGGGGGCGCGGAGACCCTGTACTTC. Its translation: CASSPRTGGAETLYF.

This rearrangement joins TRBV4-3 to TRBJ2-5; tentative D call: TRBD2 (6 bases). CDR1 LGHNA and CDR2 YSLEER come from the germline V gene. The CDR3 is 13 amino acids. V lost 4 bases to trimming and J lost 0 bases, with 6 bases between them. The CDR3 reads CASSRDYQETQYF. CDR3 sequence (DNA): TGCGCCAGCAGCCGGGACTACCAAGAGACCCAGTACTTC.

The chain has TRBV28 and TRBJ2-2; 9 bases match TRBD1. Trimming at V came to 5 bases and at J to 6 bases, leaving 7 bases not matched to a gene. The CDR3 spans 15 residues. CDR1 and CDR2 (germline): MDHEN, SYDVKM. The DNA of the CDR3 is TGTGCCAGCAGTCGGATGGACAGGGGAGCCGGGGAGCTGTTTTTT. It is translated as CASSRMDRGAGELFF.

A note on this clonotype: Being one base from a much bigger clone, this may be a read error. The chain carries TRBV20-1 and TRBJ2-7; tentatively, D is TRBD1 (6 bases). The V gene's germline CDR1 is DFQATT and CDR2 SNEGSKA (reference sequence). This CDR3 is built from 16 residues. V shed 1 base and J shed 3 bases, with 19 bases lying between them. CDR3 DNA sequence: TGCAGTGCTAGAGGATGGGAAACAGGGAGCCGCTACGAGCAGTACTTC. It yields the protein CSARGWETGSRYEQYF.

This chain connects TRBV5-1 to TRBJ2-3; D possibly uses TRBD1 or TRBD2 (6 bases each). CDR3 length: 15 residues. Germline V gene data show CDR1 as SGHRS and CDR2 as YFSETQ. Trimming pared 2 bases from V and 6 bases from J, leaving 16 bases between. In DNA, the CDR3 is TGCGCCAGCAGCTTTCTGGGGGGCGCAGGGGATACGCAGTATTTT. Protein sequence: CASSFLGGAGDTQYF.

The chain links TRBV6-2 or TRBV6-3 to TRBJ2-2, with D tentatively TRBD1 (5 bases). The CDR3 contains 16 residues. With 4 bases removed from V and 1 base from J, the gap between germline ends came to 13 bases. Germline loops: CDR1 MNHEY, CDR2 SVGEGT. The CDR3: CASSWTPGWNTGELFF. In DNA, the CDR3 is TGTGCCAGCAGTTGGACGCCAGGGTGGAACACCGGGGAGCTGTTTTTT.

J is TRBJ2-5 and V is TRBV4-3; possible D gene TRBD2, 5 bases. The CDR3 is made up of 13 amino acids. V lost 0 bases, J lost 5 bases, and 7 bases lay in between. Germline loops: CDR1 LGHNA, CDR2 YSLEER. The CDR3 DNA reads as TGCGCCAGCAGCCAAGAGAGGGCGGAGACCCAGTACTTC. Protein product: CASSQERAETQYF.

This clonotype has more than one count but fewer than ten. This CDR3 reads CATSRDLTGYGYTF. DNA for the CDR3: TGTGCCACCAGCAGAGATCTGACAGGGTATGGCTACACCTTC. The chain has TRBV15 and TRBJ1-2; 7 positions agree with TRBD1. The trim removed 0 bases at V and 5 bases at J, leaving 3 bases unmatched. The CDR3 is made up of 14 amino acids. From germline, CDR1 is LNHNV and CDR2 YYDKDF (reference sequence).

This clonotype was counted only a few times. The rearrangement uses TRBV3-1 and TRBJ2-3; D is perhaps TRBD1 or TRBD2 (6 bases each). In germline, CDR1 is LGHDT, CDR2 YNNKEL (reference sequence). The CDR3 spans 13 residues. Trimming took 7 bases from V and 6 from J, leaving 14 bases between them. The CDR3 reads CASTSRGADTQYF. The CDR3 DNA is TGTGCCAGCACTTCAAGGGGGGCGGATACGCAGTATTTT.

CDR3 residues: CASRAVTGWDEQFF. The CDR3 region has the DNA TGTGCCAGCAGGGCCGTGACAGGGTGGGATGAGCAGTTCTTC. The J gene is TRBJ2-1, the V gene TRBV6-1, with 7 bases identical to TRBD1. The germline V gene encodes CDR1 MNHNS and CDR2 SASEGT. This CDR3 comprises 14 residues. The junction had 10 bases not matched to a gene; V was cut back by 6 bases and J by 8 bases.

In its sample, this clonotype was seen a few times. The CDR3 sequence: CASMGQTLFSGANVLTF. The CDR3 DNA reads as TGTGCCAGCATGGGCCAGACCCTATTCTCTGGGGCCAACGTCCTGACTTTC. The genes are TRBV12-3 or TRBV12-4 and TRBJ2-6; D unresolved. The CDR3 spans 17 residues. Trimming removed 7 bases from V and 0 bases from J, with 16 bases in between.

This sequence joins TRBV6-2 or TRBV6-3 and TRBJ2-4, with D unresolved. The J call may be incorrect, as the DNA end agrees better with TRBJ2-7. This CDR3 has 14 amino acids. From germline, CDR1 is MNHEY and CDR2 SVGEGT. The CDR3 protein is CASTLRPFSYEQYF. Here the CDR3 DNA reads TGTGCCAGCACTCTAAGGCCGTTCTCCTACGAGCAGTACTTC.